This entry describes one T cell receptor (beta chain). What it binds is unknown. An end of the junction differs from the germline gene, which may be a read error. TCRdb passed the multiplex PCR reads through MiXCR, listing each CDR3 protein once. Of approximately 210,000 distinct CDR3 sequences in the sample, 32% were seen once. The sample comes from a study of breast tumors, draining lymph nodes, adjacent tissues. General observations from the study: Tumors had less TCR diversity than lymph nodes, more than nontumor tissue. Most tumor T cells seemingly derive from lymph node, then expand in tumor. Tumor T cell lymph node origin was a supported hypothesis, not proven.

The lymph nodes were axillary draining lymph nodes from breast cancer patients. Looked up from germline, CDR1 is SGHAT and CDR2 is FQDESV (reference sequence). This CDR3 comprises 13 residues. Sequenced: axillary lymph node tissue. The sequence was obtained from a female donor with breast cancer. Some clones in this sample may be carry-over from other donors' samples. The J gene is TRBJ1-5, the V gene TRBV11-1; D uncertain. CDR3 sequence reads: CASSLNSNPPQHF. DNA for the CDR3: TGTGCCAGCAGTTTGAATAGCAATCCGCCCCAGCATTTT.